The 12 T cell receptor beta chains in this list originate from one sample, sequenced in a study of cytomegalovirus exposure and HLA in healthy donors. The PCR contained 60 Vbeta and 13 Jbeta primers. Here immunoSEQ multiplex PCR was the method, and the copy in TCRdb shows in-frame clones only, minus some. Found here are around 130,000 clones, over 60% of them singletons; the top ten hold 0.85% to 1.3%. Sequencing was performed on PBMCs. The receptors were sampled from a human donor in good health.

The rearrangement links TRBV7-9 to TRBJ2-5; D perhaps matches TRBD2 (6 bases). The CDR3 has 13 amino acids. The V gene's germline CDR1 is SEHNR and CDR2 FQNEAQ (reference sequence). Trimming took 5 bases from V and 7 from J, leaving 14 bases between them. CDR3 in amino acids: CASSLASAGTQYF. DNA for the CDR3: TGTGCCAGCAGCCTGGCTAGCGCGGGGACCCAGTACTTC.

The sample holds a few counts of this clone. The rearrangement joins TRBV27 to TRBJ1-1; D is perhaps TRBD1 (5 bases). From germline, CDR1 is MNHEY and CDR2 SMNVEV (reference sequence). The V end was cut by 5 bases, the J end by 5 bases, with 15 bases between. The CDR3 is 14 amino acids. CDR3 bases: TGTGCCAGCAGTGCCGGCAGGGAATCGACTGAAGCTTTCTTT. Amino acid sequence: CASSAGRESTEAFF.

The chain recombines TRBV11-2 with TRBJ1-1; D gene ambiguous. CDR1 is SGHAT and CDR2 is FQNNGV in the germline V gene. V dropped 3 bases and J dropped 6 bases, with 17 bases sitting between them. CDR3 length equals 15 residues. CDR3 sequence reads: CASSLLDEGGAEAFF. The CDR3 DNA sequence: TGTGCCAGCAGCTTGTTAGACGAGGGAGGCGCTGAAGCTTTCTTT.

This clone was observed a few times. The J gene is TRBJ2-5, the V gene TRBV4-3; D not certain. CDR1 is LGHNA, CDR2 YSLEER, per germline. V dropped 2 bases and J dropped 4 bases, with 14 bases sitting between them. The CDR3 covers 15 residues. The CDR3: CASSQILAAGETQYF. The CDR3 coding sequence is TGCGCCAGCAGCCAAATCTTGGCTGCTGGAGAGACCCAGTACTTC.

The chain joins TRBV12-5 to TRBJ1-2; maybe TRBD1 (6 bases). The CDR3 contains 15 residues. The ends were cut back, 2 bases at V and 6 bases at J, with 16 bases in the middle. Germline V gene data show CDR1 as LGHNT and CDR2 as FRNRAP. CDR3 sequence (DNA): TGTGCTAGTGGTTTGCCACAGGCAGGGGACCATGGCTACACCTTC. It specifies CASGLPQAGDHGYTF.

This chain connects TRBV7-8 to TRBJ1-5; D gene uncertain. Trimming cost V 2 bases and J 7 bases, with 6 bases left between them. The CDR3 runs to 12 residues. Germline CDR1 is SGHVS and CDR2 is FQNEAQ. CDR3 DNA: TGTGCCAGCAGCTTATCACTACAGCCCCAGCATTTT. Residues: CASSLSLQPQHF.

Only a few counts were recorded for this clone. V usage is TRBV5-1 and J usage is TRBJ1-1, with D possibly being TRBD1 (5 bases). The CDR3 is made up of 14 amino acids. Germline V gives CDR1 SGHRS, CDR2 YFSETQ. V lost 2 bases and J lost 3, with 11 bases in between. The CDR3 region is CASSFTDSYTEAFF. CDR3 sequence (DNA): TGCGCCAGCAGCTTCACCGACAGCTACACTGAAGCTTTCTTT.

The chain joins TRBV2 to TRBJ2-7, with a possible D match to TRBD2 (6 bases). CDR3 length: 16 residues. Trimming shortened V by 1 base and J by 1 base, and 14 bases separated the two germline ends. The V gene's germline CDR1 is SNHLY and CDR2 FYNNEI. The DNA for the CDR3 is TGTGCCAGCAGTGAAGATGGGAGGCTACTATCCTACGAGCAGTACTTC. Its translation is CASSEDGRLLSYEQYF. The variable domain in full, completed from reference TRBV2 and TRBJ2-7, reads EPEVTQTPSHQVTQMGQEVILRCVPISNHLYFYWYRQILGQKVEFLVSFYNNEISEKSEIFDDQFSVERPDGSNFTLKIRSTKLEDSAMYFCASSEDGRLLSYEQYFGPGTRLTVT.

The chain carries TRBV27 and TRBJ1-4; 9 bases map to TRBD1. From germline, CDR1 is MNHEY and CDR2 SMNVEV (reference sequence). V lost 4 bases and J lost 4; bases outside the gene matches: 7. The CDR3 runs 16 residues. CDR3 DNA: TGTGCCAGCAGTTCGATACAGGGGGCACTTAATGAAAAACTGTTTTTT. It translates to CASSSIQGALNEKLFF.

The V call is TRBV9, the J call TRBJ2-2; D is perhaps TRBD2 (5 bases). The V and J ends lost 0 bases and 0 bases respectively, with 18 bases between them. In germline, CDR1 is SGDLS, CDR2 YYNGEE. This CDR3 contains 19 residues. The CDR3 DNA reads as TGTGCCAGCAGCGTAGTACCTGAGTTGGACTTAACGAACACCGGGGAGCTGTTTTTT. Residues: CASSVVPELDLTNTGELFF.

With respect to this clone: The same CDR3 is also encoded by other DNA sequences in this sample. V usage is TRBV4-1 and J usage is TRBJ1-5; 8 bases agree with TRBD1. The CDR3 runs 15 residues. The J segment lost 2 bases and the V segment lost 3 bases, leaving 3 bases of the junction unmatched. The germline CDR1 and CDR2 sequences are MGHRA and YSYEKL. The CDR3 is CASSQATGGNQPQHF. CDR3 coding DNA: TGCGCCAGCAGCCAGGCGACAGGGGGCAATCAGCCCCAGCATTTT.

This clone was recorded once. V and J are TRBV4-1 and TRBJ1-6, with 8 positions matching TRBD1. The germline V gene encodes CDR1 MGHRA and CDR2 YSYEKL. The ends lost 1 base at V and 10 bases at J; junction bases unmatched: 9. This CDR3 has 16 residues. Here the CDR3 reads CASSQAAGGAESPLHF. The CDR3 DNA is TGCGCCAGCAGCCAAGCGGCAGGGGGCGCGGAATCACCCCTCCACTTT.